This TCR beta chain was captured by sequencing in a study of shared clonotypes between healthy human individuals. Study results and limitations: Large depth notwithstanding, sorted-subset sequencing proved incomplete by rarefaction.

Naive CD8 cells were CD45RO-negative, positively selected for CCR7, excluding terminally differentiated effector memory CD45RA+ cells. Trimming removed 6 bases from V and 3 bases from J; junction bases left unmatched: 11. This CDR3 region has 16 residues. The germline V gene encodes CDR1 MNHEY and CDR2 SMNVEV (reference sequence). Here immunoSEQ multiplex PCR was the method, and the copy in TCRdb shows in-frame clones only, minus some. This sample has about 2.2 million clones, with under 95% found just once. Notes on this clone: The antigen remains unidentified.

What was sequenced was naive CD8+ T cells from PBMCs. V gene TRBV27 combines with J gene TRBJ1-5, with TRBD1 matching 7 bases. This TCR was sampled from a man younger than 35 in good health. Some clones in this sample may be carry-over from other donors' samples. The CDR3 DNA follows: TGTGCCAGCAGCGAGACAGGGTGGGGGGCCAATCAGCCCCAGCATTTT. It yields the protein CASSETGWGANQPQHF.